This TCR beta chain was observed in a study of early T cells in non-severe SARS-CoV-2 infection. The J segment lost 2 bases and the V segment lost 3 bases, leaving 3 bases of the junction unmatched. The germline V gene encodes CDR1 MDHEN and CDR2 SYDVKM. This CDR3 is 14 amino acids long. Unique molecular identifiers (one per individual cDNA molecule) were attached. TCRdb independently ran MiXCR on the 5' RACE reads; one entry per CDR3 protein. The repertoire includes nearly 80,000 distinct CDR3 sequences, roughly 13% of them detected once, and 0.95% to 1.3% sits in the top ten. This chain uses TRBV28 with TRBJ2-5, with 7 bases lining up with TRBD1. This sequence originates from an adult who was a healthcare worker with PCR-confirmed SARS-CoV-2 infection or an uninfected control (not recorded which). The specimen sequenced was whole blood. The CDR3 sequence is CASSFGDSQETQYF. CDR3 nucleotide sequence: TGTGCCAGCAGTTTCGGGGACAGTCAAGAGACCCAGTACTTC.